Below, 17 T cell receptor beta chains from the same sample are listed, as sequenced in a study of shared clonotypes between healthy human individuals. Naive CD8 cells lacked CD45RO, underwent positive selection for CCR7 and left out terminally differentiated effector memory CD45RA+ cells. Repertoires were generated with immunoSEQ multiplex PCR, while TCRdb's copy carries only in-frame clones and drops some. In the table there are millions of clones, around 93% of which are singletons. The source material was naive CD8+ T cells from PBMCs. Receptors were obtained from a man aged 18 to 30 in good health. Some clones in this sample may be carry-over from other donors' samples.

The V and J genes are TRBV10-1 and TRBJ2-3; TRBD2 matches at 9 bases. The CDR3 totals 20 residues. Germline V gives CDR1 WNHNN, CDR2 SYGVQD (reference sequence). J was trimmed by 0 bases and V by 4 bases; bases with no gene match: 17. CDR3 DNA: TGCGCCAGCAGTGGGGGACTAGCTAAAGACTTGTGGTCTAGCACAGATACGCAGTATTTT. As protein: CASSGGLAKDLWSSTDTQYF.

Of note for this clone: The same CDR3 is also encoded by other DNA sequences in this sample. The chain carries TRBV6-5 and TRBJ2-7, with D tentatively TRBD1 (6 bases). Germline V gene data show CDR1 as MNHEY and CDR2 as SVGAGI. The length of the CDR3 is 12 residues. V lost 6 bases to trimming and J lost 5 bases, with 11 bases between them. The CDR3 loop is CASSTTGNEQYF. The CDR3 bases are TGTGCCAGCAGCACCACAGGGAACGAGCAGTACTTC.

With respect to this clone: This sample includes further DNA sequences coding for the same CDR3. This chain joins TRBV9 and TRBJ1-1; D remains ambiguous. The CDR3 extends over 13 amino acids. V dropped 0 bases and J dropped 2 bases, with 5 bases sitting between them. Looked up from germline, CDR1 is SGDLS and CDR2 is YYNGEE. The CDR3 spells CASSVVPNTEAFF. Here the CDR3 DNA reads TGTGCCAGCAGCGTAGTACCAAACACTGAAGCTTTCTTT.

This clone was recorded only once. V usage is TRBV29-1 and J usage is TRBJ1-1, with D uncertain. V lost 1 base and J lost 8, with 5 bases in between. CDR3 size: 10 residues. Germline assignment: CDR1 SQVTM and CDR2 ANQGSEA. This chain's CDR3 is CSVEANEAFF. For the CDR3, the DNA is TGCAGCGTTGAAGCTAACGAAGCTTTCTTT.

The CDR3 DNA reads TGTGCCAGCAGCCCTTCGATAGGGGGGAAGAACGAGCAGTACTTC. Translated: CASSPSIGGKNEQYF. The chain links TRBV7-8 to TRBJ2-7; possibly TRBD1 or TRBD2 for D (6 bases each). Germline loops: CDR1 SGHVS, CDR2 FQNEAQ. The CDR3 has 15 amino acids. Trimming took off 5 bases at V and 5 bases at J, with 19 bases between the two ends.

This clone was counted between two and nine times. V and J are TRBV19 and TRBJ1-2, with no clear D. This CDR3 is 12 amino acids long. Germline V lookup: CDR1 LNHDA, CDR2 SQIVND (reference sequence). The V end was cut by 8 bases, the J end by 5 bases, with 12 bases between. The CDR3 sequence is CASGIDEYGYTF. DNA of the CDR3: TGTGCCAGTGGCATAGACGAGTATGGCTACACCTTC.

This sequence joins TRBV7-9 and TRBJ2-1; 8 bases are a match to TRBD2. Germline CDR1 reads SEHNR; CDR2 reads FQNEAQ (reference sequence). CDR3 length: 16 amino acids. V trimming: 2 bases; J trimming: 8 bases; junction bases outside the gene matches: 11. The CDR3 is CASSLLSGGRGDEQFF. In DNA, the CDR3 is TGTGCCAGCAGCTTATTGTCGGGAGGGAGAGGGGATGAGCAGTTCTTC.

The chain combines TRBV14 with TRBJ2-3; a weak D match, TRBD2 (7 bases). The CDR3 length is 15 residues. V was clipped by 2 bases and J by 2 bases, with 11 bases between them. Germline V gene data show CDR1 as SGHDN and CDR2 as FVKESK. Written as DNA, the CDR3 is TGTGCCAGCAGCCAATGGGGGGGCATCACAGATACGCAGTATTTT. Amino acids: CASSQWGGITDTQYF.

V gene TRBV27 combines with J gene TRBJ2-7, with D unresolved. This CDR3 contains 15 residues. V was trimmed by 6 bases and J by 0 bases, leaving 15 bases between them. Germline V lookup: CDR1 MNHEY, CDR2 SMNVEV (reference sequence). The CDR3 protein is CASRRTDTISYEQYF. The DNA for the CDR3 is TGTGCCAGCAGGAGGACGGATACTATCTCCTACGAGCAGTACTTC.

V and J are TRBV7-9 and TRBJ2-7; 8 bases agree with TRBD1. V dropped 4 bases and J dropped 1; count of bases not matched to a gene: 3. The CDR3 is 14 residues long. Germline loops: CDR1 SEHNR, CDR2 FQNEAQ (reference sequence). CDR3 residues: CASSSRQGSYEQYF. The CDR3 region has the DNA TGTGCCAGCAGCTCACGACAGGGGTCCTACGAGCAGTACTTC.

The chain carries TRBV19 and TRBJ2-7, with D possibly matching TRBD2 (6 bases). Trimming took off 4 bases at V and 5 bases at J, with 15 bases between the two ends. This CDR3 is built from 14 residues. Germline loops: CDR1 LNHDA, CDR2 SQIVND (reference sequence). CDR3 in amino acids: CASSTGEALNEQYF. The CDR3, as DNA: TGTGCCAGTAGTACGGGGGAGGCTCTGAACGAGCAGTACTTC.

This chain joins TRBV7-3 and TRBJ2-5; TRBD2 agrees at 7 bases. V gave up 3 bases and J gave up 5 bases; unmatched junction bases: 12. In germline, CDR1 is SGHTA, CDR2 FQGTGA. CDR3 size: 16 residues. For the CDR3, the DNA is TGTGCCAGCAGCTTCGGCGCGGGCGGGAGAGGGGAGACCCAGTACTTC. As protein: CASSFGAGGRGETQYF.

The chain uses TRBV29-1 and TRBJ2-5; 8 positions agree with TRBD2. The DNA matches TRBJ2-7 better at its end, which makes the J call doubtful. The CDR3 is made up of 15 amino acids. Germline CDR1 and CDR2: SQVTM and ANQGSEA. CDR3 DNA sequence: TGCAGCGTCCCCGGGAGGGACGGGCGTGGCTACGAGCAGTACTTC. This sequence encodes CSVPGRDGRGYEQYF.

The chain joins TRBV7-2 to TRBJ2-1; 9 nucleotides align to TRBD2. Trimming took 4 bases from V and 0 from J; bases not matched to a gene: 7. Germline-derived CDR1 and CDR2 are SGHTA and FQGNSA. The CDR3 is 17 residues long. The CDR3 DNA sequence: TGTGCCAGCAGCTACCCAGCGGGAGGTTTCTCCTACAATGAGCAGTTCTTC. The encoded protein is CASSYPAGGFSYNEQFF. Full variable domain (missing parts from reference TRBV7-2 and TRBJ2-1): GAGVSQSPSNKVTEKGKDVELRCDPISGHTALYWYRQSLGQGLEFLIYFQGNSAPDKSGLPSDRFSAERTGGSVSTLTIQRTQQEDSAVYLCASSYPAGGFSYNEQFFGPGTRLTVL.

This sequence joins TRBV7-3 and TRBJ2-3; D ambiguous. The CDR3 covers 15 residues. V was pared by 1 base and J by 0 bases, with 8 bases between. CDR1 SGHTA and CDR2 FQGTGA come from the germline V gene. The CDR3 DNA is TGTGCCAGCAGCTTAAAGTTAACCAGCACAGATACGCAGTATTTT. Its protein product is CASSLKLTSTDTQYF.

V gene TRBV27 combines with J gene TRBJ2-7; either TRBD1 or TRBD2 may supply D (5 bases each). Germline CDR1 is MNHEY and CDR2 is SMNVEV (reference sequence). The V gene lost 5 bases and the J gene lost 2 bases, with 13 bases spanning the gap. This CDR3 comprises 14 residues. CDR3: CASSRDLPTYEQYF. The CDR3 DNA follows: TGTGCCAGCAGTCGGGACCTTCCAACCTACGAGCAGTACTTC.

Concerning this clone itself: Other DNA sequences within the sample encode an identical CDR3. The genes are TRBV28 and TRBJ2-1; 10 positions agree with TRBD2. Per the germline V gene, CDR1 is MDHEN and CDR2 is SYDVKM. Losses at the gene ends were 5 bases for V and 2 bases for J; bases not matched to a gene: 3. This CDR3 has 15 amino acids. The chain's CDR3 is CASSLTSGAYNEQFF. As DNA, the CDR3 is TGTGCCAGCAGTCTCACTAGCGGGGCCTACAATGAGCAGTTCTTC.